Presented here are 20 T cell receptor beta chains from one specimen sequenced in a study of blood T cells in healthy people across ages (dated by TCRdb to about 2015). The library was obtained by 5' RACE. Sequencing instrument: Illumina HiSeq 2500. A second PCR of roughly 7 to 11 cycles was performed with a sample-barcoded 5' primer and a J-beta primer mix. TCRdb passed the public sequencing reads through fastp at Q25 and MiXCR, retaining productive beta sequences. Here each entry gathers all rows of one CDR3 protein and keeps the most common genes and DNA. This sample comprises approximately 810,000 distinct CDR3 sequences, 25% to 30% of them detected only once. 15% to 20% of the sample comes from the top ten. What was sequenced was blood. These receptor sequences come from a woman aged 80 or over in good health.

The chain carries TRBV20-1 and TRBJ2-3; the D gene is possibly TRBD1 (6 bases). V lost 6 bases, J lost 2 bases, and 15 bases lay in between. CDR3 size: 14 residues. Germline V lookup: CDR1 DFQATT, CDR2 SNEGSKA (reference sequence). The CDR3 DNA follows: TGCAGTGCGGTGACAGGTCCCCTCACAGATACGCAGTATTTT. The encoded protein is CSAVTGPLTDTQYF.

The chain employs TRBV7-3 and TRBJ2-4; 12 bases match TRBD2. J gave up 0 bases and V 5 bases, and 11 bases lay outside the gene matches. This CDR3 region has 19 residues. From germline, CDR1 is SGHTA and CDR2 FQGTGA. The DNA for the CDR3 is TGTGCCAGCAGCCCTGGATCCGGGACTAGCGGGTTAGCCAAAAACATTCAGTACTTC. Amino acids: CASSPGSGTSGLAKNIQYF.

Notes on this clonotype: A much larger clone sits a single nucleotide away, making a read error possible. This chain uses TRBV7-2 with TRBJ2-5, with 8 nucleotides matching TRBD2. The CDR3 covers 15 residues. V shed 5 bases, J shed 13 bases, and the junction held 18 bases outside the gene matches. Germline CDR1 reads SGHTA; CDR2 reads FQGNSA. The CDR3 sequence is CASSAGTSGYHERYF. CDR3 DNA: TGTGCCAGCAGCGCCGGAACTAGCGGTTATCACGAGCGGTACTTC.

Concerning this clonotype itself: A read error may account for a junction end that differs from germline. This chain joins TRBV20-1 and TRBJ1-6; D perhaps matches TRBD1 (5 bases). Germline V gene data show CDR1 as DFQATT and CDR2 as SNEGSKA (reference sequence). The CDR3 sequence is 17 residues long. The CDR3 region is CSARGSGAGSYSSPLHF. For the CDR3, the DNA is TGCAGTGCTAGAGGGTCCGGGGCCGGGTCCTATAGTTCACCCCTCCACTTT.

This chain connects TRBV5-4 to TRBJ2-3, with 12 bases fitting TRBD2. The germline V gene has CDR1 SGHNT and CDR2 YYREEE (reference sequence). Trimming at V came to 6 bases and at J to 1 base, leaving 6 bases not matched to a gene. The CDR3 has 16 amino acids. The CDR3 loop is CASTDRLAGGTDTQYF. The CDR3, as DNA: TGTGCCAGCACCGATAGACTAGCGGGGGGCACAGATACGCAGTATTTT.

The V and J genes are TRBV7-2 and TRBJ2-3, with TRBD1 matching 8 bases. The CDR3 runs 14 residues. J gave up 2 bases and V 7 bases, and 5 bases lay outside the gene matches. Per the germline V gene, CDR1 is SGHTA and CDR2 is FQGNSA. Here the CDR3 DNA reads TGTGCCAGCATCCGGACAGGGCACACAGATACGCAGTATTTT. Translating gives CASIRTGHTDTQYF.

The CDR3 nucleotides read TGTGCCAGCAGTTTTTTGGGGAGGATAGGGGAGAGCTATGGCTACACCTTC. This translates into CASSFLGRIGESYGYTF. The rearrangement uses TRBV28 and TRBJ1-2; D perhaps matches TRBD1 (5 bases). The CDR3 runs 17 residues. V lost 3 bases and J 4 bases, leaving 21 bases between the germline ends. The germline gives CDR1 MDHEN, CDR2 SYDVKM.

The gene calls are TRBV5-5 and TRBJ2-4, with D possibly being TRBD1 or TRBD2 (5 bases each). TRBJ2-7 matches the DNA end more closely, so the J call is doubtful. CDR3 length equals 16 residues. Germline assignment: CDR1 SGHKS and CDR2 YYEKEE (reference sequence). The CDR3 loop reads CASSHPWDRGDYEQYF. The DNA of the CDR3 is TGTGCCAGCAGCCACCCCTGGGACCGAGGCGACTACGAGCAGTACTTC.

Turning to this clonotype: It may be a read error: a sequence one base away is much more abundant. The chain joins TRBV2 to TRBJ1-5, with 10 nucleotides matching TRBD1. Germline V gene lookup returns CDR1 SNHLY and CDR2 FYNNEI. This CDR3 is built from 14 residues. The CDR3 sequence: CASRGTGDNQPRHF. DNA for the CDR3: TGTGCCAGCAGGGGGACAGGGGACAATCAGCCCCGGCATTTT.

As to this clonotype: One end of the junction is discordant with germline, which a read error may explain. The J gene is TRBJ2-3, the V gene TRBV12-3 or TRBV12-4, with D unclear. The CDR3 length is 15 residues. CDR3 nucleotide sequence: TGTGCCAGCGGTTTCGGTGGACCCCTCACGGATACGCAGTATTTT. This codes for CASGFGGPLTDTQYF.

Ten or more counts support this clonotype. The chain is built from TRBV20-1 and TRBJ1-1; 7 bases map to TRBD1. The CDR3 loop spans 12 amino acids. Germline V gene data show CDR1 as DFQATT and CDR2 as SNEGSKA (reference sequence). V was clipped by 6 bases and J by 5 bases; unmatched bases: 6. This chain's CDR3 is CSANRGRTEAFF. The CDR3 bases are TGCAGTGCCAACAGGGGACGGACTGAAGCTTTCTTT.

This chain connects TRBV7-2 to TRBJ2-7; D gene uncertain. The ends were cut back, 5 bases at V and 3 bases at J, with 11 bases in the middle. The CDR3 contains 13 residues. Germline lookup yields CDR1 SGHTA and CDR2 FQGNSA. The CDR3 sequence: CASSLTSYYEQYF. CDR3 bases: TGTGCCAGCAGCCTAACCTCATACTACGAGCAGTACTTC.

This clonotype was picked up many times. The genes are TRBV20-1 and TRBJ2-3, with a weak D call TRBD2 (5 bases). This CDR3 contains 16 residues. The ends were cut back, 3 bases at V and 0 bases at J, with 16 bases in the middle. Per germline, CDR1 DFQATT and CDR2 SNEGSKA (reference sequence). The chain's CDR3 is CSASFGIKDSTDTQYF. CDR3 bases: TGCAGTGCTAGTTTCGGGATAAAAGATAGCACAGATACGCAGTATTTT.

In the case of this clonotype: A much more abundant neighbour one base away suggests this may be a read error. The V call is TRBV5-1, the J call TRBJ2-3; 9 bases agree with TRBD2. The CDR3 is 16 residues long. V lost 6 bases, J lost 0 bases, and 8 bases stayed unmatched. CDR1 is SGHRS, CDR2 YFSETQ, per germline. This chain's CDR3 is CASNGWTSASTDTQYF. As DNA, the CDR3 is TGCGCCAGCAACGGATGGACTAGCGCGAGCACAGATACGCAGTATTTT.

In regard to this clonotype: A much larger clone is a single base away; this may be a read error. V and J are TRBV4-3 and TRBJ2-2, with TRBD1 matching 9 bases. The CDR3 has 15 residues. The germline V gene encodes CDR1 LGHNA and CDR2 YSLEER. The CDR3 nucleotides read TGCACCAGCAGCCGGGACAGGGTGAACACCGGGGAGCTGTTTTTT. Its protein product is CTSSRDRVNTGELFF.

In this sample, this clonotype turned up a few times. J is TRBJ2-1 and V is TRBV5-6, with D perhaps TRBD1 (5 bases). Deletions cut 1 base from V and 8 bases from J, with 16 bases between. Per germline, CDR1 SGHDT and CDR2 YYEEEE. The CDR3 is made up of 15 amino acids. The CDR3 nucleotides are TGTGCCAGCAGCTTGTCGTTGTGGGGCGGAGATGAGCAGTTCTTC. Encoded protein: CASSLSLWGGDEQFF.

This clonotype was seen a few times. Being one base from a much bigger clone, this may be a read error. The V call is TRBV5-5, the J call TRBJ2-1; 7 bases align to TRBD2. With 3 bases clipped from V and 10 bases from J, the junction kept 10 bases outside the gene matches. CDR1 is SGHKS, CDR2 YYEKEE, per germline (reference sequence). The length of the CDR3 is 14 residues. CDR3 sequence: CASSWDWGRGEQFF. For the CDR3, the DNA is TGTGCCAGCAGCTGGGATTGGGGGAGGGGAGAGCAGTTCTTC. Variable domain in full (rest from reference TRBV5-5 and TRBJ2-1): DAGVTQSPTHLIKTRGQQVTLRCSPISGHKSVSWYQQVLGQGPQFIFQYYEKEERGRGNFPDRFSARQFPNYSSELNVNALLLGDSALYLCASSWDWGRGEQFFGPGTRLTVL.

This clonotype is a singleton in its sample. The rearrangement links TRBV3-1 to TRBJ1-2; 8 bases align to TRBD1. CDR1 is LGHDT, CDR2 YNNKEL, per germline (reference sequence). The junction had 7 bases not matched to a gene; V was cut back by 5 bases and J by 8 bases. This CDR3 has 13 residues. The CDR3 coding sequence is TGTGCCAGCAGCGGACAGGGTATTAGAGGCTACACCTTC. Translating it yields CASSGQGIRGYTF. Using reference TRBV3-1 and TRBJ1-2 for the parts outside the CDR3, the full variable domain is DTAVSQTPKYLVTQMGNDKSIKCEQNLGHDTMYWYKQDSKKFLKIMFSYNNKELIINETVPNRFSPKSPDKAHLNLHINSLELGDSAVYFCASSGQGIRGYTFGSGTRLTVV.

J is TRBJ2-3 and V is TRBV20-1; maybe TRBD1 (6 bases). Germline V CDR1 and CDR2: DFQATT, SNEGSKA (reference sequence). The ends were cut back, 3 bases at V and 5 bases at J, with 21 bases in the middle. This CDR3 is built from 16 residues. In DNA form, the CDR3 reads TGCAGTGCTAGTTCGGCCGACAGGAGTCTAGGAGATACGCAGTATTTT. As protein: CSASSADRSLGDTQYF.

This clonotype showed up just a few times. This rearrangement joins TRBV11-2 to TRBJ2-1; possible D gene TRBD2, 6 bases. CDR1 is SGHAT and CDR2 is FQNNGV in the germline V gene. With 1 base removed from V and 5 bases from J, the gap between germline ends came to 9 bases. This CDR3 comprises 14 residues. The chain's CDR3 is CASSLVPGDNEQFF. CDR3 DNA: TGTGCCAGCAGCTTAGTTCCGGGGGACAATGAGCAGTTCTTC.